The following is a T cell receptor beta chain sequence with its context. Its matching antigen is unknown. The data belong to a study of T cells after yellow fever vaccination. The study's findings and limits: Any FACS-sorted repertoire could hold abundant clonotypes that contaminate it from the bulk population. The booster saw the reappearance of most primary-vaccination clones (approximately 97% CD4, around 88% CD8). The appearance of a small share of clonotypes in both CD4 and CD8 compartments was observed.

TCRdb re-analysed the 5' RACE reads in MiXCR, keeping a single row per CDR3 protein. The sample comprises 300,000 or so distinct CDR3 sequences, approximately 4% of which are singletons, and around 24% rests with the top ten. V lost 0 bases to trimming and J lost 0 bases, with 15 bases between them. Germline values: CDR1 MNHEY, CDR2 SVGAGI. This CDR3 contains 18 residues. The TCR was taken from a man aged 18 to 30 who received the YFV17D yellow fever vaccine. The genes are TRBV6-5 and TRBJ1-3; D is possibly TRBD1 (5 bases). The input for sequencing was PBMCs, taken 5 days after the yellow fever booster vaccination. CDR3 in DNA: TGTGCCAGCAGTTACTCGAATGAGGGGAGGACCTCTGGAAACACCATATATTTT. Translating gives CASSYSNEGRTSGNTIYF.